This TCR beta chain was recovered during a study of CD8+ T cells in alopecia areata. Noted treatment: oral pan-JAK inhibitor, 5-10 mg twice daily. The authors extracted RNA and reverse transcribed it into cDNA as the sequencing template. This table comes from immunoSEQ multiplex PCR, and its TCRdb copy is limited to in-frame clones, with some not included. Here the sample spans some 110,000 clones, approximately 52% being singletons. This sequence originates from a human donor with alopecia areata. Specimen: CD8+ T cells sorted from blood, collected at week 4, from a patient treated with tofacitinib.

This CDR3 reads CSVEDLSRGGGYTF. CDR3 nucleotide sequence: TGCAGCGTTGAAGATTTATCCAGGGGTGGTGGCTACACCTTC. The rearrangement joins TRBV29-1 to TRBJ1-2; D might be TRBD1 (6 bases). This CDR3 is 14 amino acids long. V shed 0 bases and J shed 7 bases, with 15 bases lying between them. Germline V gene data show CDR1 as SQVTM and CDR2 as ANQGSEA.